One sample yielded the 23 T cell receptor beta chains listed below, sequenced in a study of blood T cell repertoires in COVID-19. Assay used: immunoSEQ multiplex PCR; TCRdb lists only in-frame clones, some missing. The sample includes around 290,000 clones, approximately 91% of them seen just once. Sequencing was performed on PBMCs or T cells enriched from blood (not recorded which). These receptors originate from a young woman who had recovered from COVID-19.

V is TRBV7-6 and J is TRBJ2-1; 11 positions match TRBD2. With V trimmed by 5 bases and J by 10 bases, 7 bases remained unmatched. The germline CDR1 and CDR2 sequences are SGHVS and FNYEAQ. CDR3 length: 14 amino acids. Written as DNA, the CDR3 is TGTGCCAGCAGCCTGATGACTAGCGGGACGGAGCAGTTCTTC. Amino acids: CASSLMTSGTEQFF.

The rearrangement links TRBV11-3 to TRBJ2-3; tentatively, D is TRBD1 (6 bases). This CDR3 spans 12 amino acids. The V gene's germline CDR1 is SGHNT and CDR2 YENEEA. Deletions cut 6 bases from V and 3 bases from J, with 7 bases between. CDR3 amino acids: CASRGTTDTQYF. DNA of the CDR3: TGTGCCAGCAGAGGGACAACAGATACGCAGTATTTT. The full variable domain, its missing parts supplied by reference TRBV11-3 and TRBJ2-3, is EAGVVQSPRYKIIEKKQPVAFWCNPISGHNTLYWYLQNLGQGPELLIRYENEEAVDDSQLPKDRFSAERLKGVDSTLKIQPAELGDSAVYLCASRGTTDTQYFGPGTRLTVL.

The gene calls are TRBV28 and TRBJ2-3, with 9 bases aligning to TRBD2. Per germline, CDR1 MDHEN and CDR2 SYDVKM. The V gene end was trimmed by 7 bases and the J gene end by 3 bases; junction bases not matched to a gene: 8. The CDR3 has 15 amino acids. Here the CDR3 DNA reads TGTGCCAGCAAAAGAGCGGGAGGTCTAACAGATACGCAGTATTTT. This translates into CASKRAGGLTDTQYF.

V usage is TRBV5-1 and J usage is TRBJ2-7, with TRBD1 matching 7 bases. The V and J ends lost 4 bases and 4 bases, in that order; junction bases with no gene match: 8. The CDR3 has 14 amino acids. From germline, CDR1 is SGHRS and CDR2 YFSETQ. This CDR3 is CASSPRDSRYEQYF. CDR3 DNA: TGCGCCAGCAGCCCCAGGGACAGTCGTTACGAGCAGTACTTC.

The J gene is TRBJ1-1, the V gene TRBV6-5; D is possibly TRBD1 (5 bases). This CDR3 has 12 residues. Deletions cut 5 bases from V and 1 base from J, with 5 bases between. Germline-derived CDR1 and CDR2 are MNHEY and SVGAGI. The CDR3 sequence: CASSQGNTEAFF. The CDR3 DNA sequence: TGTGCCAGCAGTCAGGGGAACACTGAAGCTTTCTTT.

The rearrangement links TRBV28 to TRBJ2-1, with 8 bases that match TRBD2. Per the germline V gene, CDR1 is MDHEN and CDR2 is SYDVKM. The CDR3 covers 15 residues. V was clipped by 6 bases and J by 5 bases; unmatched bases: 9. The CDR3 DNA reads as TGTGCCAGCAGCGACCCGGGACTAGGCGACAATGAGCAGTTCTTC. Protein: CASSDPGLGDNEQFF.

This CDR3 reads CASSPPTAYEQYF. CDR3 DNA: TGTGCCAGCTCACCACCAACTGCCTACGAGCAGTACTTC. The chain uses TRBV18 and TRBJ2-7; D unresolved. The V gene's germline CDR1 is KGHSH and CDR2 LQKENI. The CDR3 is 13 residues long. The V and J ends lost 0 bases and 2 bases respectively, with 5 bases between them.

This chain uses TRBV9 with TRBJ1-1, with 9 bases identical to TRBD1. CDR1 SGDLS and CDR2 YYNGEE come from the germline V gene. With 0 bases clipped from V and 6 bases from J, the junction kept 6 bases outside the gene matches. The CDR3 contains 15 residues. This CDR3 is CASSVDDRGGAEAFF. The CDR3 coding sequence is TGTGCCAGCAGCGTAGACGACAGGGGGGGAGCTGAAGCTTTCTTT.

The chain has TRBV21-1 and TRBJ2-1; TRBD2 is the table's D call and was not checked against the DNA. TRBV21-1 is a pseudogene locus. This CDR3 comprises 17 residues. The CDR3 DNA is TGTGCCCCCCTGCGGGGACTAGCGGGGGGGCTATACAATGAGCAGTTCTTC. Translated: CAPLRGLAGGLYNEQFF.

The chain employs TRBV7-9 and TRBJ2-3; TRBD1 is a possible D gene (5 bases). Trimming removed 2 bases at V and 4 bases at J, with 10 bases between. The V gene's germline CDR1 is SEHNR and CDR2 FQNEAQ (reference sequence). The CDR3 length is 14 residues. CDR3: CASSLMQGPDTQYF. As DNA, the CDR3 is TGTGCCAGCAGCTTAATGCAGGGTCCAGATACGCAGTATTTT.

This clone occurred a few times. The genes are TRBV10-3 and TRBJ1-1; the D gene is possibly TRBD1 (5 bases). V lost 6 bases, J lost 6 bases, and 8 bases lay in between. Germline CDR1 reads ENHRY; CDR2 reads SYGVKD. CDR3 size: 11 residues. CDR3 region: CAIRGLSEAFF. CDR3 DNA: TGTGCCATCAGGGGACTCTCTGAAGCTTTCTTT.

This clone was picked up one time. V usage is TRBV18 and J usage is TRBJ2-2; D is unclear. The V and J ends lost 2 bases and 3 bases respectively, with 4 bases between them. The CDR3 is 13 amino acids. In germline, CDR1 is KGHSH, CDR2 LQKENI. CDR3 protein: CASSPLDTGELFF. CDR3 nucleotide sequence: TGTGCCAGCTCACCATTAGACACCGGGGAGCTGTTTTTT.

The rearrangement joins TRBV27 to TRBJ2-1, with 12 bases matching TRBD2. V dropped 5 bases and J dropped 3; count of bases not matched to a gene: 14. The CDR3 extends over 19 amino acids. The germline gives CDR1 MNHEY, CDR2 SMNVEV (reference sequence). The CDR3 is CASSNRPRLAGAIYNEQFF. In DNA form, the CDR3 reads TGTGCCAGCAGTAACCGTCCCCGACTAGCGGGGGCCATCTACAATGAGCAGTTCTTC.

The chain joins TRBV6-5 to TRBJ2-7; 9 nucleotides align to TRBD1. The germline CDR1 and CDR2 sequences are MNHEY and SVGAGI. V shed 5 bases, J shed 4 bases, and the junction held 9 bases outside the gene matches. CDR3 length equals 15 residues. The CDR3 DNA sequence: TGTGCCAGCAGTCACCGGGACAGGGAAGTGTACGAGCAGTACTTC. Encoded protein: CASSHRDREVYEQYF.

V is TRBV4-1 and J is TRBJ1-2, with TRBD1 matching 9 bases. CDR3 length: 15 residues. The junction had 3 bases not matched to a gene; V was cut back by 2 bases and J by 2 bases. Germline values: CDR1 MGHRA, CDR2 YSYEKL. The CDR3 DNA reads TGCGCCAGCAGCCAACGACAGGGGGGCAACTATGGCTACACCTTC. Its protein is CASSQRQGGNYGYTF.

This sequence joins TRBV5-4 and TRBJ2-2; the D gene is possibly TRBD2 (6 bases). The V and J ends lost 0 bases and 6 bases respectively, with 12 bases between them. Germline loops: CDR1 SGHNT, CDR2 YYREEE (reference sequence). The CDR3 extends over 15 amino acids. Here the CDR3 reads CASSLGRGFAGELFF. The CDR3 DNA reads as TGTGCCAGCAGCTTGGGGCGGGGTTTCGCCGGGGAGCTGTTTTTT.

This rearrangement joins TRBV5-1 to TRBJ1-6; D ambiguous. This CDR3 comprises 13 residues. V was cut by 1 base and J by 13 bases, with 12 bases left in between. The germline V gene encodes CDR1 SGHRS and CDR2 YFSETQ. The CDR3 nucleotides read TGCGCCAGCAGCTTGCGAGCACCCGCCCCCCTCCACTTT. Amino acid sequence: CASSLRAPAPLHF.

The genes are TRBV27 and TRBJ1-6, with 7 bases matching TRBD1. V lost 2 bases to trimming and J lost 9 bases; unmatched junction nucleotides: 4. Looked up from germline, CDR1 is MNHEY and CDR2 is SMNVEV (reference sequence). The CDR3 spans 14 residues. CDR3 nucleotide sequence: TGTGCCAGCAGTTTACGGGACAGCCGTTCACCCCTCCACTTT. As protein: CASSLRDSRSPLHF.

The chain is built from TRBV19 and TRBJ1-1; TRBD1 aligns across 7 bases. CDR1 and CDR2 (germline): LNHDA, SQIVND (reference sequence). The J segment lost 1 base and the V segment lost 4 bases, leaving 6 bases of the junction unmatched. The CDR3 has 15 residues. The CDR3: CASSTGQAQNTEAFF. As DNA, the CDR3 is TGTGCCAGTAGTACCGGACAGGCCCAGAACACTGAAGCTTTCTTT. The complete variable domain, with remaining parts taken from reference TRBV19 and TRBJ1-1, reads DGGITQSPKYLFRKEGQNVTLSCEQNLNHDAMYWYRQDPGQGLRLIYYSQIVNDFQKGDIAEGYSVSREKKESFPLTVTSAQKNPTAFYLCASSTGQAQNTEAFFGQGTRLTVV.

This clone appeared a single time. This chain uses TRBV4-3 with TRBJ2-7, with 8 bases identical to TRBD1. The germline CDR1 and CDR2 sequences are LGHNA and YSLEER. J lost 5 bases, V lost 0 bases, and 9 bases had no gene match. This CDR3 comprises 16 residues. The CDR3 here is CASSQDGTGPDNEQYF. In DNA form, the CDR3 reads TGCGCCAGCAGCCAAGATGGGACAGGCCCGGACAACGAGCAGTACTTC.

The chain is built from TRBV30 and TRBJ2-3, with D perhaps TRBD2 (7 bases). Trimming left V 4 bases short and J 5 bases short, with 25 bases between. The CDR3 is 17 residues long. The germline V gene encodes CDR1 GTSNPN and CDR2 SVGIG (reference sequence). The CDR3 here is CAWTYGGAGGPLDTQYF. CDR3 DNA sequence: TGTGCCTGGACGTACGGCGGGGCCGGGGGGCCTTTAGATACGCAGTATTTT.

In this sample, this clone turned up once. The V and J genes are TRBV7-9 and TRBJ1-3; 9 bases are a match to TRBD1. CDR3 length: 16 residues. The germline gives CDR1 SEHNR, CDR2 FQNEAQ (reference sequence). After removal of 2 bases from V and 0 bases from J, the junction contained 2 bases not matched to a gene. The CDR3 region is CASSLTGGNSGNTIYF. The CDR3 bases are TGTGCCAGCAGCTTAACAGGGGGCAACTCTGGAAACACCATATATTTT.

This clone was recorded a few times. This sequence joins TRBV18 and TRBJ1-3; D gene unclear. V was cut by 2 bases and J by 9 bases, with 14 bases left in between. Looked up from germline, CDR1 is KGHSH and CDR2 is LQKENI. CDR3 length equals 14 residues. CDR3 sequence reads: CASSPDVGTGTIYF. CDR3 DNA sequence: TGTGCCAGCTCACCAGACGTTGGAACGGGCACCATATATTTT. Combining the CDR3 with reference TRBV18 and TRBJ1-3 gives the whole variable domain NAGVMQNPRHLVRRRGQEARLRCSPMKGHSHVYWYRQLPEEGLKFMVYLQKENIIDESGMPKERFSAEFPKEGPSILRIQQVVRGDSAAYFCASSPDVGTGTIYFGEGSWLTVV.